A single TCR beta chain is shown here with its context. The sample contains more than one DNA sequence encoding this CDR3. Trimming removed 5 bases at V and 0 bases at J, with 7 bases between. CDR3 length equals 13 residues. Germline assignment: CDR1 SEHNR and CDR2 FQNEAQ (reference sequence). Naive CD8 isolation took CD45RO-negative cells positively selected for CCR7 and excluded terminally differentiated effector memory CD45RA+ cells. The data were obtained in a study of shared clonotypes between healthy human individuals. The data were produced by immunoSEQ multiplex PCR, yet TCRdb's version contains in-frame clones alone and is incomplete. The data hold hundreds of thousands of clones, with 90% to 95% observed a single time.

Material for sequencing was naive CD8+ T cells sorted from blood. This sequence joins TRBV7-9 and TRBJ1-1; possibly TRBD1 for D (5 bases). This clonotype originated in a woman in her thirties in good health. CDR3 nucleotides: TGTGCCAGCAGCCCAGGGTTGAACACTGAAGCTTTCTTT. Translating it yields CASSPGLNTEAFF.